These T cell receptor beta chains were read from a single sample in a study of immune evolution from preneoplasia to lung adenocarcinoma. TCRdb's table, derived via immunoSEQ multiplex PCR, lists solely in-frame clones and lacks some. Of some 6,000 clones detected, 60% to 80% appear once; the ten largest clones hold 20% to 25%. Sequenced input: FFPE adjacent normal lung tissue. Receptors originate from a person aged 80 or older with lung adenocarcinoma. The CDR3 runs from the conserved cysteine through the conserved F or W. A D gene is named only where the DNA matches it firmly. Rows may omit the clone size; those that give it use once, few, many or a size class.

TRBJ1-5 | TRBD1 | 17 | TRBV4-2 | few | CASSQVGQGALDQPQHF | TGTGCCAGCAGCCAAGTGGGACAGGGGGCGCTTGATCAGCCCCAGCATTTT
TRBJ1-6 | - | 16 | TRBV6-1 | few | CASSVRPGGNNSPLHF | TGTGCCAGCAGTGTAAGACCAGGTGGAAATAATTCACCCCTCCACTTT
TRBJ2-1 | TRBD2 | 13 | TRBV6-6 | - | CASSGQGGYEQFF | TGTGCCAGCTCCGGGCAGGGAGGGTATGAGCAGTTCTTC
TRBJ2-1 | - | 13 | TRBV4-1 | few | CASSQDNYNEQFF | TGCGCCAGCAGCCAAGACAACTACAATGAGCAGTTCTTC
TRBJ1-4 | - | 16 | TRBV11-2 | - | CASSLGRSGANEKLFF | TGTGCCAGCAGCTTAGGCAGGAGTGGGGCTAATGAAAAACTGTTTTTT
TRBJ2-5 | - | 16 | TRBV9 | - | CASSVGNGGGQETQYF | TGTGCCAGCAGCGTAGGAAACGGGGGAGGCCAAGAGACCCAGTACTTC
TRBJ2-3 | TRBD1 | 17 | TRBV19 | - | CASSTQGQAFSTDTQYF | TGTGCCAGTAGTACACAAGGACAGGCATTTAGCACAGATACGCAGTATTTT
TRBJ1-5 | - | 18 | TRBV4-3 | few | CASSQDLLAGDSNQPQHF | TGCGCCAGCAGCCAAGATCTCCTGGCAGGCGATAGCAATCAGCCCCAGCATTTT
TRBJ2-3 | TRBD2 | 16 | TRBV5-8 | few | CASSLRTGGQADTQYF | TGTGCCAGCAGCTTAAGGACGGGGGGGCAGGCAGATACGCAGTATTTT
TRBJ1-1 | TRBD1 | 15 | TRBV27 | few | CASSLVGTANTEAFF | TGTGCCAGCAGTTTAGTTGGGACAGCGAACACTGAAGCTTTCTTT
TRBJ2-7 | TRBD1 | 14 | TRBV6-5 | - | CASSPTGGSYEQYF | TGTGCCAGCAGTCCCACAGGGGGCAGCTACGAGCAGTACTTC
TRBJ1-4 | - | 14 | TRBV11-1 | - | CASKFYMTNEKLFF | TGTGCCAGCAAATTCTATATGACTAATGAAAAACTGTTTTTT
TRBJ1-2 | TRBD1 | 12 | TRBV6-1 | - | CASSQTGADYTF | TGTGCCAGCAGCCAGACAGGGGCGGACTACACCTTC
TRBJ1-1 | - | 17 | TRBV4-3 | - | CASSQGAGDMWNTEAFF | TGCGCCAGCAGCCAAGGGGCGGGCGACATGTGGAACACTGAAGCTTTCTTT
TRBJ2-6 | TRBD2 | 17 | TRBV23-1 | - | CASSGREGTGGANVLTF | TGCGCCAGCAGTGGGAGGGAGGGGACTGGTGGGGCCAACGTCCTGACTTTC
TRBJ1-4 | - | 16 | TRBV27 | - | CASSLGVGLTNEKLFF | TGTGCCAGCAGTTTAGGTGTCGGCTTGACTAATGAAAAACTGTTTTTT
TRBJ1-6 | TRBD1 | 15 | TRBV4-1 | - | CASSRQGQGNSPLHF | TGCGCCAGCAGCCGCCAGGGACAGGGTAATTCACCCCTCCACTTT
TRBJ1-1 | TRBD1 | 15 | TRBV7-2 | - | CASSLGGGVGAEAFF | TGTGCCAGCAGCTTAGGAGGGGGCGTGGGCGCTGAAGCTTTCTTT
TRBJ1-2 | - | 12 | TRBV6-6 | - | CASSLVSYGYTF | TGTGCCAGCAGCCTCGTTAGCTATGGCTACACCTTC
TRBJ1-3 | - | 14 | TRBV28 | - | CASSFLGSGNTIYF | TGTGCCAGCAGTTTTCTTGGGTCTGGAAACACCATATATTTT
TRBJ1-5 | - | 12 | TRBV7-6 | - | CASSNSNQPQHF | TGTGCCAGCAGCAATAGCAATCAGCCCCAGCATTTT
TRBJ2-7 | - | 13 | TRBV7-2 | - | CASSLALIPEQYF | TGTGCCAGCAGCTTAGCGCTCATCCCCGAGCAGTACTTC
TRBJ2-5 | - | 15 | TRBV7-9 | - | CASSALGLSQETQYF | TGTGCCAGCAGCGCGCTGGGACTGAGCCAAGAGACCCAGTACTTC
TRBJ1-5 | TRBD1 | 15 | TRBV19 | - | CASSPEGQPVTPQHF | TGTGCCAGTAGTCCGGAGGGACAGCCCGTCACGCCCCAGCATTTT